This T cell receptor (beta chain) was identified in a study of memory CD8 T cells in hepatitis C reinfection (dated by TCRdb to the late 2010s). In terms of the full investigation: Among the donors, three cleared two back-to-back HCV infections on their own, whereas two got rid of a primary infection but ended up chronically infected after reinfection. In the reinfection study, participants with a resolved prior HCV infection were followed up every 3 months. Roughly five reinfection cases with stored pre-reinfection samples were identified between 2009 and 2012. An HCV reinfection was defined as a positive HCV RNA test that came after two negative tests taken at least 60 days apart. The TCR beta repertoire of virus-specific CD8 T cells was tracked longitudinally in a few donors across an HCV reinfection episode. Pre-reinfection samples were obtained between 55 and 20 weeks before detection of reinfection. Overall results and qualifications from the work: Because only a few donors were included, definitive conclusions about public clonotypes linked to secondary clearance could not be reached by the study.

Library preparation used the immunoSEQ multiplex PCR assay. Genomic DNA was extracted from sorted cells, and the TCR beta V, D and J regions were sequenced by Adaptive Biotechnologies' automated high-throughput method. A two-step, bias-controlled multiplex PCR was used to amplify the CDR3 regions. An Illumina instrument was used to sequence the amplified TCR beta libraries. Per the original workflow: Demultiplexed reads were processed to reduce amplification and sequencing bias, and the IMGT database was used to assign CDR3 sequences to gene families. ImmunoSEQ software version 2.0 was used to analyze repertoire data. Clonotype lists were filtered to remove out-of-frame sequences as well as sequences containing stop codons in the CDR3. Clonotypes with a frequency below 0.01% were excluded because such low-frequency clonotypes corresponded to less than one cell. Richness was computed as observed richness divided by input cell number, and evenness as Shannon entropy divided by log observed richness. Simpson diversity and Morisita-Horn overlap indices were used to quantify repertoire diversity and similarity between time points. Clonotypes were categorized as dominant (>1%), sub-dominant (0.5-0.99%), low abundance (0.1-0.49%) or lowest abundance (<0.1%). For the germline index, total nucleotide additions were subtracted from total CDR3 length, and that difference was then divided by total CDR3 length. TCRdb mirrors the immuneACCESS table, restricted to in-frame sequences. Some clones are absent from its copies; in checked studies, under half trace to an unresolved V gene, and the reason for the others is unknown. D and trimming come from the DNA, and the V and J calls and clone size come from that table. For this sample the table gives tens of thousands of clones, of which under 90% were detected only once. Roughly 1% of the sample belongs to the ten largest clones.

A single count supports this clone. It has no known antigen specificity. No base quality information exists; no much larger clone differs at one position. Taken with the paper, the label for time point translates to: pre-reinfection, 55 to 20 weeks before reinfection detection. TCR sequencing was performed on the sorted cells directly ex vivo, without any in vitro expansion beforehand. The donors were people who inject drugs and were enrolled in the Montreal Acute Hepatitis C Cohort Study (HEPCO) in Canada. As controls, total naive CD8 T cells were sorted as viable CD3+ CD8+ CD45RO- cells from a couple of donors at all three reinfection time points. Before sorting, cryopreserved peripheral blood mononuclear cells were thawed and CD8 T cells were purified from those thawed cells. The MACS CD8+ T cell Isolation Kit was used to enrich CD8 T cells through negative selection. A BD FACSAria II sorter with FACSDiva software was used for cell sorting, and FlowJo was used for data analysis.

Reading from cysteine to phenylalanine, the CDR3 counts 14 amino acids. Only the CDR3 part of the read is kept: 42 bases, read in frame from the first base. V is pared back by 11 bases and J by 11 bases, with 27 bases lying between the germline termini. The germline V gene encodes CDR1 SGHNT and CDR2 YENEEA. Recombination linked TRBV11-3 to TRBJ1-1; the D gene is possibly TRBD1, with 5 bases matching. This TCR was sampled from a man between 18 and 29 years old with hepatitis C virus infection. Sequenced material: naive CD8+ T cells sorted from blood. The sample's cell subset or site label, decoded: total naive CD8+CD45RO- T cells. The DNA sequence follows: TGTGCCGGCTCGAGGGGCAGGGAGGGAAGTAGGGCTTTCTTT. Its product reads: CAGSRGREGSRAFF.